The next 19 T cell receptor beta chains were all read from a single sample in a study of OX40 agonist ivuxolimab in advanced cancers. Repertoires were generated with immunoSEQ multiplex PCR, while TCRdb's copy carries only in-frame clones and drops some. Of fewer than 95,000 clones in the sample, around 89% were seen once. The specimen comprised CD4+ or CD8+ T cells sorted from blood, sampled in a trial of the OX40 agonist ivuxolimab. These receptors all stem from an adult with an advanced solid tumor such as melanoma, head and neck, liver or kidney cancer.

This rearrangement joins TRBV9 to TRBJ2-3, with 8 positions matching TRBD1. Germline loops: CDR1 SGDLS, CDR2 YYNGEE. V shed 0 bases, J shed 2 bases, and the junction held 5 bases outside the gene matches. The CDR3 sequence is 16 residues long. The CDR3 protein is CASSVVSGGATDTQYF. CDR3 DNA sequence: TGTGCCAGCAGCGTAGTCTCAGGGGGCGCCACAGATACGCAGTATTTT.

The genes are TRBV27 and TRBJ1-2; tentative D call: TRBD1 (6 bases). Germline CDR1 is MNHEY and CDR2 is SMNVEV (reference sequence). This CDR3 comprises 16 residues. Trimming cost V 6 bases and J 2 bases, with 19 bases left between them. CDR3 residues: CASSYGGLLGNYGYTF. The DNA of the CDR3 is TGTGCCAGCAGCTACGGGGGGCTTCTCGGCAACTATGGCTACACCTTC.

The CDR3 nucleotides are TGCAGCGTCCCCGGATGGCCCCAAGAGACCCAGTACTTC. This encodes CSVPGWPQETQYF. V gene TRBV29-1 combines with J gene TRBJ2-5; D unresolved. Germline assignment: CDR1 SQVTM and CDR2 ANQGSEA. There are 13 residues in the CDR3. V lost 6 bases and J lost 1, with 12 bases in between.

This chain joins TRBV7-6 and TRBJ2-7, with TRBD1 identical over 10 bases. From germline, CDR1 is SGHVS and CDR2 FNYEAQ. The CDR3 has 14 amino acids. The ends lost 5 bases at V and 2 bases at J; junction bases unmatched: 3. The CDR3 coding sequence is TGTGCCAGCAGCCGTGGACAGGGGGCCTACGAGCAGTACTTC. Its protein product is CASSRGQGAYEQYF.

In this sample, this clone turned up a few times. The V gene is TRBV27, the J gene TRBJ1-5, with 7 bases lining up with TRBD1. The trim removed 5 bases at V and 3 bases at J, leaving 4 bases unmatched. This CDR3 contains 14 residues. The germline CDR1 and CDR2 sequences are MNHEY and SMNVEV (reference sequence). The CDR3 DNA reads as TGTGCCAGCAGTGACAGGGTCGCCAATCAGCCCCAGCATTTT. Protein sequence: CASSDRVANQPQHF.

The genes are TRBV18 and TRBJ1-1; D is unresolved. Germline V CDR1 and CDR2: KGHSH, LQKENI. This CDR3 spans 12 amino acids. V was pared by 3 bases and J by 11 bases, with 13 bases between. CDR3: CASSPLSGGAFF. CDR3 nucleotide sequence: TGTGCCAGCTCACCCCTGTCTGGAGGGGCTTTCTTT.

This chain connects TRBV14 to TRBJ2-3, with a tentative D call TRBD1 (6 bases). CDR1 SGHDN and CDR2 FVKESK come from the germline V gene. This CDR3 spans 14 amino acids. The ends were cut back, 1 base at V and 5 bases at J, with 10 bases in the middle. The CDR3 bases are TGTGCCAGCAGCCAAGTGGGGGCCCTAGATACGCAGTATTTT. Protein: CASSQVGALDTQYF.

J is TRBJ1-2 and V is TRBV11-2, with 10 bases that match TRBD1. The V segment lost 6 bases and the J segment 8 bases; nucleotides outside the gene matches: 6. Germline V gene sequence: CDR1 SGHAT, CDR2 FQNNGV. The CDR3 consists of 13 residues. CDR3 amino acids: CASSPGQGEGYTF. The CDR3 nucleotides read TGTGCCAGCAGTCCAGGACAGGGGGAGGGCTACACCTTC.

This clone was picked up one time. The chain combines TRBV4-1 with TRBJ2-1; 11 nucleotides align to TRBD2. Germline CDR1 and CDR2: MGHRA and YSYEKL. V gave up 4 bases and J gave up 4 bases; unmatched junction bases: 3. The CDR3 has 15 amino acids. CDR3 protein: CASSLGLAEYNEQFF. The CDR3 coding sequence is TGCGCCAGCAGCCTGGGACTAGCGGAATACAATGAGCAGTTCTTC.

CDR3 region: CASSIFGLSDTQYF. The CDR3 DNA is TGTGCCAGCAGCATTTTCGGATTGTCCGATACGCAGTATTTT. The V call is TRBV5-4, the J call TRBJ2-3; no definite D call. The V end was cut by 4 bases, the J end by 6 bases, with 15 bases between. Germline CDR1 SGHNT, CDR2 YYREEE (reference sequence). The CDR3 has 14 amino acids.

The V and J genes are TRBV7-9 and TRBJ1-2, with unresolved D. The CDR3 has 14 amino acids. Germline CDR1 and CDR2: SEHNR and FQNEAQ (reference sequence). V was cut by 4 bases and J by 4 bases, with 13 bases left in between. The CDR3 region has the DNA TGTGCCAGCAGCTCGGAGGGTCTAGTCTATGGCTACACCTTC. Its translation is CASSSEGLVYGYTF. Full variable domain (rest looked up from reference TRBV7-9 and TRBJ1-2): DTGVSQNPRHKITKRGQNVTFRCDPISEHNRLYWYRQTLGQGPEFLTYFQNEAQLEKSRLLSDRFSAERPKGSFSTLEIQRTEQGDSAMYLCASSSEGLVYGYTFGSGTRLTVV.

Written as DNA, the CDR3 is TGTGCCAGCAGCGGGAGCGGGGTAACCTACGAGCAGTACTTC. It translates to CASSGSGVTYEQYF. The chain recombines TRBV11-3 with TRBJ2-7; 7 positions match TRBD2. Germline V gene lookup returns CDR1 SGHNT and CDR2 YENEEA. Trimming at V came to 5 bases and at J to 2 bases, leaving 6 bases not matched to a gene. CDR3 length: 14 residues.

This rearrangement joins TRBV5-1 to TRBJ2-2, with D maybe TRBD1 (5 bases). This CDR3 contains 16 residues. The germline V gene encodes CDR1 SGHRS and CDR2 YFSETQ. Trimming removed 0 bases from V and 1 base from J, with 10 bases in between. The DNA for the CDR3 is TGCGCCAGCAGCTTGGTTTGGACACTGAACACCGGGGAGCTGTTTTTT. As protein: CASSLVWTLNTGELFF.

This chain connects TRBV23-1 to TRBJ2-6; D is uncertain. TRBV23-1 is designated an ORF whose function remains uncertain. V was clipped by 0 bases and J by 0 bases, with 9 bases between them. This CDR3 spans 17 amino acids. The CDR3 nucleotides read TGCGCCAGCAGTCAATCGGACGGACCCTCTGGGGCCAACGTCCTGACTTTC. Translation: CASSQSDGPSGANVLTF.

The CDR3 loop reads CASSLGRGAGQPQHF. The CDR3 nucleotides read TGTGCCAGCAGCTTAGGTCGCGGCGCGGGTCAGCCCCAGCATTTT. V is TRBV7-8 and J is TRBJ1-5; D is uncertain. This CDR3 is 15 amino acids long. Trimming removed 1 base at V and 6 bases at J, with 13 bases between. Looked up from germline, CDR1 is SGHVS and CDR2 is FQNEAQ. Full variable domain (missing parts from reference TRBV7-8 and TRBJ1-5): GAGVSQSPRYKVAKRGQDVALRCDPISGHVSLFWYQQALGQGPEFLTYFQNEAQLDKSGLPSDRFFAERPEGSVSTLKIQRTQQEDSAVYLCASSLGRGAGQPQHFGDGTRLSIL.

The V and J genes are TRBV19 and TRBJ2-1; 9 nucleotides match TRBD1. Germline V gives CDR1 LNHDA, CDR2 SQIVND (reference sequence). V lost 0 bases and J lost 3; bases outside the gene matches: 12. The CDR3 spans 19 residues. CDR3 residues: CASSIEEGTGNIYYNEQFF. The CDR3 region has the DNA TGTGCCAGTAGTATAGAGGAAGGGACAGGGAATATTTACTACAATGAGCAGTTCTTC.

The CDR3 region is CASRQRTEPYEQYF. CDR3 in DNA: TGTGCCAGCAGGCAAAGGACAGAACCCTACGAGCAGTACTTC. V gene TRBV27 combines with J gene TRBJ2-7; the D gene is possibly TRBD1 (6 bases). The CDR3 has 14 residues. The germline V gene has CDR1 MNHEY and CDR2 SMNVEV (reference sequence). V lost 6 bases and J 2 bases, leaving 14 bases between the germline ends.

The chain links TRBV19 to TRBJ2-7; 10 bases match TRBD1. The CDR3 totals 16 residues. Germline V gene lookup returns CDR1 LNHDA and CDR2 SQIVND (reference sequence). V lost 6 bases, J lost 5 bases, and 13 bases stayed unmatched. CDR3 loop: CASSVLTGQGSHEQYF. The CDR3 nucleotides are TGTGCCAGTAGCGTCTTAACGGGACAGGGGTCGCACGAGCAGTACTTC.

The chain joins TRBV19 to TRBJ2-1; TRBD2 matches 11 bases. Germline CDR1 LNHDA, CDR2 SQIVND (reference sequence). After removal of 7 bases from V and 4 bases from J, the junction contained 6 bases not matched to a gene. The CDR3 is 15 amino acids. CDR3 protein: CASNPGLAAYNEQFF. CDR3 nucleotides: TGTGCCAGTAATCCGGGACTAGCGGCTTACAATGAGCAGTTCTTC. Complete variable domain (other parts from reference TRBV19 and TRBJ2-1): DGGITQSPKYLFRKEGQNVTLSCEQNLNHDAMYWYRQDPGQGLRLIYYSQIVNDFQKGDIAEGYSVSREKKESFPLTVTSAQKNPTAFYLCASNPGLAAYNEQFFGPGTRLTVL.